The T cell receptor beta chain described here comes from a study of identical twins. The germline V gene has CDR1 SEHNR and CDR2 FQNEAQ (reference sequence). CDR3 size: 14 residues. Between the trimmed V and J ends, which lost 3 bases and 4 bases, there was a span of 12 bases. This clonotype occurred a few times. TCRdb ran MiXCR on the 5' RACE reads and lists one entry per CDR3 protein. The sample carries 690,000 or so distinct CDR3 sequences, roughly 6% recorded once. Sequencing was done on a sample of naive T cells sorted from blood. The clonotype comes from a man between 18 and 29 years old in good health. The chain couples TRBV7-9 to TRBJ2-5, with D possibly matching TRBD2 (6 bases). For the CDR3, the DNA is TGTGCCAGCAGCTTCGGCGGAGGGGTAGAGACCCAGTACTTC. Its translation: CASSFGGGVETQYF. The full variable domain, completed using reference TRBV7-9 and TRBJ2-5, is DTGVSQNPRHKITKRGQNVTFRCDPISEHNRLYWYRQTLGQGPEFLTYFQNEAQLEKSRLLSDRFSAERPKGSFSTLEIQRTEQGDSAMYLCASSFGGGVETQYFGPGTRLLVL.